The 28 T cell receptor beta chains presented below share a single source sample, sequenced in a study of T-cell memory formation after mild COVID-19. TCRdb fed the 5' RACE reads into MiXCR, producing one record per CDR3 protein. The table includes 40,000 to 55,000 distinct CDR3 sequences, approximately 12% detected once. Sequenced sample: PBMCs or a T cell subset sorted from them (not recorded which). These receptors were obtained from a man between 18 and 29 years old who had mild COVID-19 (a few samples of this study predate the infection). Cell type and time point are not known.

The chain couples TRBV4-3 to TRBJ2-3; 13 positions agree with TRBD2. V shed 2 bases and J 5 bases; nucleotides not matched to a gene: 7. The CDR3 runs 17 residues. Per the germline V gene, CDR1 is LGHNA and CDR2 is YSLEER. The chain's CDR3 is CASSQYIGTSGEDTQYF. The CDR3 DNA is TGCGCCAGCAGCCAATACATTGGGACTAGCGGGGAAGATACGCAGTATTTT.

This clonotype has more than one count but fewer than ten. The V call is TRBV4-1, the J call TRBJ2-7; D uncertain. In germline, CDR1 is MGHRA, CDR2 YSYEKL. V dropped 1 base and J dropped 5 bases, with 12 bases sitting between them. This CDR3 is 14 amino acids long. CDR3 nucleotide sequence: TGCGCCAGCAGCCAAGTCCGGGTTATCAACGAGCAGTACTTC. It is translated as CASSQVRVINEQYF.

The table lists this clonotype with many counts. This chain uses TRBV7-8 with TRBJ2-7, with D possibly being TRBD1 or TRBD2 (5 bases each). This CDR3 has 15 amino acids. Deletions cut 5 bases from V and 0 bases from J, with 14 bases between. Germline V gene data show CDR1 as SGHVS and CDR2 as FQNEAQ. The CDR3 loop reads CASSRGTVLSYEQYF. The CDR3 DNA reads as TGTGCCAGCAGCCGAGGGACGGTGCTCTCCTACGAGCAGTACTTC.

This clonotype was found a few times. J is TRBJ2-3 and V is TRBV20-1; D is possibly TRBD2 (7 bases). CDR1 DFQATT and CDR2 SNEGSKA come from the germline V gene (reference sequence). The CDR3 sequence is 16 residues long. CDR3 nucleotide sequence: TGCAGCGCTTGGCTCGGGGGGCACACTAGCACAGATACGCAGTATTTT. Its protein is CSAWLGGHTSTDTQYF.

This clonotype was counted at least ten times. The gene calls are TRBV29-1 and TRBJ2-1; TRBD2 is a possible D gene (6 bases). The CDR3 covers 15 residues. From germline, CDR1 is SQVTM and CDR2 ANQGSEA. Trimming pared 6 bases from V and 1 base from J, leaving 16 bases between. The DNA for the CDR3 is TGCAGCGTCCTACCCCGGAGGGATTCCTACAATGAGCAGTTCTTC. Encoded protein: CSVLPRRDSYNEQFF.

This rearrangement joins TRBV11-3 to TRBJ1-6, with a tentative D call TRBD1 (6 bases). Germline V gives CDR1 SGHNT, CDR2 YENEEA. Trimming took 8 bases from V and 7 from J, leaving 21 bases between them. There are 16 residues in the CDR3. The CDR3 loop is CASPKHGQYENSPLHF. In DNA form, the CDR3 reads TGTGCCAGCCCAAAACACGGACAGTATGAAAATTCACCCCTCCACTTT.

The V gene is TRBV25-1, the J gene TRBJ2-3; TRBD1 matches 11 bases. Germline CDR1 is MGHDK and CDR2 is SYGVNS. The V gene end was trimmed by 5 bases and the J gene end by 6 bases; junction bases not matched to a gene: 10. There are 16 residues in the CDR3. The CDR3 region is CASSPGQGAKRDTQYF. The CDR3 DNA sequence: TGTGCCAGCAGTCCCGGACAGGGGGCGAAAAGGGATACGCAGTATTTT.

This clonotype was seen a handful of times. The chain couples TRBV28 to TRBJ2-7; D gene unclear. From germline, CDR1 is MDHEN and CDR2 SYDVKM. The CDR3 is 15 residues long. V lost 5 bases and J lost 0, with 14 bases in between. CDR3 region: CASSQGHPLSYEQYV. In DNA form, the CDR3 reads TGTGCCAGCAGTCAAGGGCATCCTCTCTCCTACGAGCAGTACGTC.

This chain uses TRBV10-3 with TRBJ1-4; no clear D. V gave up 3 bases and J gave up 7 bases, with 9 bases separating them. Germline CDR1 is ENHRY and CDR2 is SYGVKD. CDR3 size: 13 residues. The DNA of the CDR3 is TGTGCCATCAGTGAAAGGTTGAGTGAAAAACTGTTTTTT. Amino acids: CAISERLSEKLFF.

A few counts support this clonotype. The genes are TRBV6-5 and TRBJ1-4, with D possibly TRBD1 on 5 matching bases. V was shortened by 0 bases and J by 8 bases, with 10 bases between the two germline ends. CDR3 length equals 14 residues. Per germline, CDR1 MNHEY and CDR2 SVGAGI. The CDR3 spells CASSYSPGDEKLFF. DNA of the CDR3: TGTGCCAGCAGTTACTCGCCGGGGGACGAAAAACTGTTTTTT.

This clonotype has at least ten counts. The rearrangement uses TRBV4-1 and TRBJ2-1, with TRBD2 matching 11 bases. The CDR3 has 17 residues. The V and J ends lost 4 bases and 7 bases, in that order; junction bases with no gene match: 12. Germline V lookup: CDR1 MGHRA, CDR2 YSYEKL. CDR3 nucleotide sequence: TGCGCCAGCAGCCGAGGGGGACTAGCGGCCCTAGGTAATGAGCAGTTCTTC. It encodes CASSRGGLAALGNEQFF.

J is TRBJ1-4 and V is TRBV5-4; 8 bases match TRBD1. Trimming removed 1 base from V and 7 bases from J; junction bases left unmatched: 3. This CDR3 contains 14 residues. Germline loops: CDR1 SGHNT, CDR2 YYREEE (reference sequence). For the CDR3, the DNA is TGTGCCAGCAGCTTGCAGGGGGCGGTTGAAAAACTGTTTTTT. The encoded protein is CASSLQGAVEKLFF.

The chain's CDR3 is CASRRTGGGEKLFF. The CDR3 nucleotides read TGTGCCAGCAGAAGAACAGGAGGCGGGGAAAAACTGTTTTTT. This chain uses TRBV5-4 with TRBJ1-4, with D possibly matching TRBD1 (5 bases). The germline CDR1 and CDR2 sequences are SGHNT and YYREEE (reference sequence). The CDR3 extends over 14 amino acids. The V end was cut by 5 bases, the J end by 8 bases, with 16 bases between.

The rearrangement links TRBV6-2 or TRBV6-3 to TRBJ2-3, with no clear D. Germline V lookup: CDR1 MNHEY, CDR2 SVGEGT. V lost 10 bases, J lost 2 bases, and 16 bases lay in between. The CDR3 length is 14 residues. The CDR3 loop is CATKLWTHTDTQYF. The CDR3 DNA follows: TGTGCCACTAAACTATGGACGCACACAGATACGCAGTATTTT.

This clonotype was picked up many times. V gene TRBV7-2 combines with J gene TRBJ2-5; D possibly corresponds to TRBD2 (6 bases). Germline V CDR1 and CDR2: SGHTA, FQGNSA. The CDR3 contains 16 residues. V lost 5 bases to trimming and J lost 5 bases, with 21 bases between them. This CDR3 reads CASSPNPRGLMETQYF. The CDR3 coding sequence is TGTGCCAGCAGCCCTAACCCACGGGGACTCATGGAGACCCAGTACTTC. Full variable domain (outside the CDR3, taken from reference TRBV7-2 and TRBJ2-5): GAGVSQSPSNKVTEKGKDVELRCDPISGHTALYWYRQSLGQGLEFLIYFQGNSAPDKSGLPSDRFSAERTGGSVSTLTIQRTQQEDSAVYLCASSPNPRGLMETQYFGPGTRLLVL.

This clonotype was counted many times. CDR3 in amino acids: CAISETGVEQFF. The DNA of the CDR3 is TGTGCCATCAGTGAGACCGGGGTTGAGCAGTTCTTC. The rearrangement links TRBV10-3 to TRBJ2-1; D might be TRBD2 (5 bases). The CDR3 sequence is 12 residues long. V lost 2 bases and J lost 9, with 8 bases in between. Germline CDR1 reads ENHRY; CDR2 reads SYGVKD.

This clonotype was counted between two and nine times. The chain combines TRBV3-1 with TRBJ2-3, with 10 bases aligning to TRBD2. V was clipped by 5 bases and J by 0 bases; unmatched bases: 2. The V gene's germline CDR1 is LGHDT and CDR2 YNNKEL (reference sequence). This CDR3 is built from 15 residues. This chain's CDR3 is CASSKTSGSTDTQYF. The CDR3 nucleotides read TGTGCCAGCAGCAAGACTAGCGGGAGCACAGATACGCAGTATTTT.

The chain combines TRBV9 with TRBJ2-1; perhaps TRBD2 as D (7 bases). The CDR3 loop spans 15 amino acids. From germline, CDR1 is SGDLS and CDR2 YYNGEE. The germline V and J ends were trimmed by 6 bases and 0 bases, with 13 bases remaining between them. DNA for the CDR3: TGTGCCAGCACCAAGGGGGGGAGCTCCTACAATGAGCAGTTCTTC. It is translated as CASTKGGSSYNEQFF. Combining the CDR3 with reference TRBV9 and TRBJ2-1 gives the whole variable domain DSGVTQTPKHLITATGQRVTLRCSPRSGDLSVYWYQQSLDQGLQFLIQYYNGEERAKGNILERFSAQQFPDLHSELNLSSLELGDSALYFCASTKGGSSYNEQFFGPGTRLTVL.

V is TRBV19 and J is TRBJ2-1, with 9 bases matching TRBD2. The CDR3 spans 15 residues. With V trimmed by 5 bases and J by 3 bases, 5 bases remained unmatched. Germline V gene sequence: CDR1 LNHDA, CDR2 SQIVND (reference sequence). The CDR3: CASSVSSGDYNEQFF. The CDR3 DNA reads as TGTGCCAGTAGTGTGTCTAGCGGGGACTACAATGAGCAGTTCTTC.

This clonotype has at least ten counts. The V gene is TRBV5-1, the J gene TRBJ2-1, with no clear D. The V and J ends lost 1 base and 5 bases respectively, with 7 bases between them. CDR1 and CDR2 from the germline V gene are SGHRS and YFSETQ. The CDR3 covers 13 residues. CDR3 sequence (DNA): TGCGCCAGCAGCTTGCTACCCAACAATGAGCAGTTCTTC. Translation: CASSLLPNNEQFF.

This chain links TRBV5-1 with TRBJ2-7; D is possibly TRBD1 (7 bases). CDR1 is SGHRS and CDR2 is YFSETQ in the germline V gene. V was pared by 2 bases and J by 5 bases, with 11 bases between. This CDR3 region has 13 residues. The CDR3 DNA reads TGCGCCAGCAGCTTACAGGGGAGGAACGAGCAGTACTTC. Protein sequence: CASSLQGRNEQYF.

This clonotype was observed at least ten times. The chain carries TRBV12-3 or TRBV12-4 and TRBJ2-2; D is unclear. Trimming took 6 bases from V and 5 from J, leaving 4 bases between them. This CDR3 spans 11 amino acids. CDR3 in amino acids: CASRQTGELFF. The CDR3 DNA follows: TGTGCCAGCAGGCAGACCGGGGAGCTGTTTTTT.

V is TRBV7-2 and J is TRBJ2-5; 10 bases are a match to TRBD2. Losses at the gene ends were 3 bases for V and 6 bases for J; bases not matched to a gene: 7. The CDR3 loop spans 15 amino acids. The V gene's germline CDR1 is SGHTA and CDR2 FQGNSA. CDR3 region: CASSFYSGGIQTQYF. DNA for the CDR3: TGTGCCAGCAGCTTCTATAGCGGGGGGATCCAGACCCAGTACTTC.

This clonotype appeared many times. The CDR3 region is CASSLISGGAGTQYF. CDR3 sequence (DNA): TGCGCCAGCAGCTTGATAAGTGGCGGGGCGGGGACCCAGTACTTC. The genes are TRBV5-1 and TRBJ2-5; tentatively, D is TRBD2 (6 bases). The CDR3 contains 15 residues. Per germline, CDR1 SGHRS and CDR2 YFSETQ. Trimming took 1 base from V and 7 from J, leaving 17 bases between them.

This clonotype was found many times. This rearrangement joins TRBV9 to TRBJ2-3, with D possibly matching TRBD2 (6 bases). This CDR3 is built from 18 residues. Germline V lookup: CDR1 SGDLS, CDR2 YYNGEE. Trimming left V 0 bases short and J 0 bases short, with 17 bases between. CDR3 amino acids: CASSVGPGTSPSTDTQYF. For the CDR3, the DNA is TGTGCCAGCAGCGTAGGGCCGGGGACTTCTCCTAGCACAGATACGCAGTATTTT.

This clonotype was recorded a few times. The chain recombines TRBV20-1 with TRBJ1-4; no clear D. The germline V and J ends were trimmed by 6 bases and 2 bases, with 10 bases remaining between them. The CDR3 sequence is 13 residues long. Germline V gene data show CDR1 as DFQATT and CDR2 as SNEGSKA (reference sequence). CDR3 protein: CSALMATNEKLFF. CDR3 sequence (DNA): TGCAGTGCCCTGATGGCGACTAATGAAAAACTGTTTTTT.

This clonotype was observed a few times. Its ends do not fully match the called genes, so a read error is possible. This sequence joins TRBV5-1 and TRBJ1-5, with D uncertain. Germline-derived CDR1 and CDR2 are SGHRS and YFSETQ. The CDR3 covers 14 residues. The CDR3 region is CASSLAGINQTQHF. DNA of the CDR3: TGCGCCAGCAGCTTGGCCGGGATTAATCAGACCCAGCATTTT.

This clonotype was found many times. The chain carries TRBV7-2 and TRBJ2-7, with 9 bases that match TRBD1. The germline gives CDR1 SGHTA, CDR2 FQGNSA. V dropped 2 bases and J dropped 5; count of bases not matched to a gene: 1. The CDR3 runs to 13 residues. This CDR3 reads CASSLTGGHEQYF. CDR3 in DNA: TGTGCCAGCAGCTTAACAGGGGGCCACGAGCAGTACTTC.